The 22 T cell receptor beta chains below all came from one sample that was sequenced in a study of shared clonotypes between healthy human individuals. TCRdb's copy holds only in-frame clones and misses some; the assay was immunoSEQ multiplex PCR. Among about 680,000 clones listed, around 73% were seen once. Sequenced material: memory CD4+ T cells sorted from blood. As to subset: CD45RA-negative fraction. The receptors were sampled from a woman in her 30s in good health.

The chain is built from TRBV28 and TRBJ2-7; 10 bases fit TRBD2. The CDR3 length is 16 residues. After removal of 5 bases from V and 2 bases from J, the junction contained 9 bases not matched to a gene. Per the germline V gene, CDR1 is MDHEN and CDR2 is SYDVKM. This chain's CDR3 is CASSIITSGKPYEQYF. The CDR3 DNA reads as TGTGCCAGCAGTATTATAACTAGCGGGAAACCCTACGAGCAGTACTTC.

The genes are TRBV19 and TRBJ2-7; TRBD2 aligns across 7 bases. The trim removed 5 bases at V and 6 bases at J, leaving 10 bases unmatched. The germline gives CDR1 LNHDA, CDR2 SQIVND (reference sequence). This CDR3 is 14 amino acids long. The CDR3 DNA reads TGTGCCAGTAGTGTTAAAGCGGGACGGCTCGAGCAGTACTTC. Residues: CASSVKAGRLEQYF.

The chain recombines TRBV7-8 with TRBJ2-2; D may be TRBD2 (5 bases). Trimming took off 6 bases at V and 2 bases at J, with 19 bases between the two ends. The CDR3 runs to 17 residues. CDR1 and CDR2 from the germline V gene are SGHVS and FQNEAQ. The CDR3 bases are TGTGCCAGCAGATTTCCCTCCCCAAGCGGAAACACCGGGGAGCTGTTTTTT. This encodes CASRFPSPSGNTGELFF.

This clone was counted between two and nine times. The V and J genes are TRBV28 and TRBJ2-7; 14 bases are shared with TRBD2. The CDR3 totals 14 residues. Germline V gene sequence: CDR1 MDHEN, CDR2 SYDVKM. V trimming: 5 bases; J trimming: 6 bases; junction bases outside the gene matches: 3. Written as DNA, the CDR3 is TGTGCCAGCAGTGTGACTAGCGGGAGGGGCGAGCAGTACTTC. Its translation is CASSVTSGRGEQYF.

CDR3 sequence: CSARGYYEQYF. The DNA of the CDR3 is TGCAGTGCTAGGGGATACTACGAGCAGTACTTC. This sequence joins TRBV20-1 and TRBJ2-7; no clear D gene. V lost 3 bases, J lost 3 bases, and 6 bases lay in between. Germline V gene sequence: CDR1 DFQATT, CDR2 SNEGSKA (reference sequence). The length of the CDR3 is 11 residues.

The chain combines TRBV6-6 with TRBJ1-2; 7 nucleotides agree with TRBD1. Trimming at V came to 2 bases and at J to 4 bases, leaving 1 base not matched to a gene. This CDR3 has 13 amino acids. Germline lookup yields CDR1 MNHNY and CDR2 SVGAGI (reference sequence). CDR3 amino acids: CASSYRDSYGYTF. The CDR3 DNA reads TGTGCCAGCAGTTACAGGGACAGCTATGGCTACACCTTC.

V gene TRBV19 combines with J gene TRBJ1-1; TRBD1 matches 7 bases. The CDR3 is 12 amino acids. CDR1 and CDR2 (germline): LNHDA, SQIVND (reference sequence). Unmatched junction bases numbered 12, after V lost 10 bases and J lost 10 bases. Written as DNA, the CDR3 is TGTGCCACCTCCTTGAGGGGGCTGGGAGCTTTCTTT. Protein sequence: CATSLRGLGAFF. Full variable domain (missing parts from reference TRBV19 and TRBJ1-1): DGGITQSPKYLFRKEGQNVTLSCEQNLNHDAMYWYRQDPGQGLRLIYYSQIVNDFQKGDIAEGYSVSREKKESFPLTVTSAQKNPTAFYLCATSLRGLGAFFGQGTRLTVV.

As DNA, the CDR3 is TGCGCCAGCAGCCCGGGACAGCCGAACTATGGCTACACCTTC. Encoded protein: CASSPGQPNYGYTF. This chain uses TRBV5-1 with TRBJ1-2, with 7 nucleotides matching TRBD1. The CDR3 covers 14 residues. V trimming: 4 bases; J trimming: 2 bases; junction bases outside the gene matches: 5. CDR1 SGHRS and CDR2 YFSETQ come from the germline V gene.

This sequence joins TRBV6-1 and TRBJ2-7; 7 bases agree with TRBD1. The germline V gene has CDR1 MNHNS and CDR2 SASEGT. Trimming at V came to 2 bases and at J to 1 base, leaving 8 bases not matched to a gene. The CDR3 has 16 residues. The CDR3 DNA reads as TGTGCCAGCAGTGAATTCAGAAGGGGGCTATCCTACGAGCAGTACTTC. It specifies CASSEFRRGLSYEQYF.

The chain recombines TRBV7-2 with TRBJ2-1; D ambiguous. V was cut by 3 bases and J by 0 bases, with 6 bases left in between. CDR1 and CDR2 (germline): SGHTA, FQGNSA. The CDR3 totals 14 residues. The CDR3 nucleotides read TGTGCCAGCAGCTTCGAATACTCCTACAATGAGCAGTTCTTC. Translating it yields CASSFEYSYNEQFF.

This clone is a singleton in its sample. J is TRBJ2-3 and V is TRBV4-1; D is possibly TRBD1 or TRBD2 (7 bases each). The CDR3 runs to 16 residues. V dropped 0 bases and J dropped 4 bases, with 14 bases sitting between them. The germline CDR1 and CDR2 sequences are MGHRA and YSYEKL. The CDR3 sequence is CASSQEVSGTADTQYF. The CDR3 coding sequence is TGCGCCAGCAGCCAAGAGGTGAGCGGGACAGCAGATACGCAGTATTTT.

For this clone: In the same sample, other DNA sequences code for this CDR3. J is TRBJ1-1 and V is TRBV18; D is undetermined. CDR1 and CDR2 (germline): KGHSH, LQKENI. V was cut by 0 bases and J by 0 bases, with 2 bases left in between. CDR3 length equals 13 residues. The CDR3 DNA follows: TGTGCCAGCTCACCACCGTTGAACACTGAAGCTTTCTTT. Its translation: CASSPPLNTEAFF.

The chain recombines TRBV27 with TRBJ2-4, with D possibly TRBD1 on 5 matching bases. Germline CDR1 reads MNHEY; CDR2 reads SMNVEV (reference sequence). The CDR3 runs 16 residues. Trimming removed 6 bases at V and 5 bases at J, with 20 bases between. CDR3 in amino acids: CASSPRPRTSENIQYF. The CDR3 DNA is TGTGCCAGCAGCCCGCGTCCCCGGACATCGGAAAACATTCAGTACTTC.

J is TRBJ1-5 and V is TRBV7-2; D gene ambiguous. Trimming took off 1 base at V and 11 bases at J, with 9 bases between the two ends. The CDR3 spans 12 residues. The germline CDR1 and CDR2 sequences are SGHTA and FQGNSA. The CDR3 coding sequence is TGTGCCAGCAGCTTAGAAGTCGGGACCCAGCATTTT. Translation: CASSLEVGTQHF. The entire variable domain, with the rest obtained from reference TRBV7-2 and TRBJ1-5, is as follows: GAGVSQSPSNKVTEKGKDVELRCDPISGHTALYWYRQSLGQGLEFLIYFQGNSAPDKSGLPSDRFSAERTGGSVSTLTIQRTQQEDSAVYLCASSLEVGTQHFGDGTRLSIL.

This clone was counted between two and nine times. This chain joins TRBV7-6 and TRBJ2-1; 7 bases map to TRBD2. With V trimmed by 5 bases and J by 5 bases, 9 bases remained unmatched. The germline gives CDR1 SGHVS, CDR2 FNYEAQ. The CDR3 runs to 15 residues. This CDR3 is CASSHTRTRDNEQFF. The CDR3 region has the DNA TGTGCCAGCAGCCATACCCGGACTAGGGACAATGAGCAGTTCTTC.

Points on this clone: Since a much larger clone is just one base distant, this may be a read error. Other DNA sequences in this sample translate to the same CDR3. CDR3 sequence reads: CASRGQGDTEAFF. The CDR3 DNA reads TGTGCCAGCAGGGGACAGGGTGACACTGAAGCTTTCTTT. The chain employs TRBV2 and TRBJ1-1; 9 bases are a match to TRBD1. Germline V gene sequence: CDR1 SNHLY, CDR2 FYNNEI. The junction had 2 bases not matched to a gene; V was cut back by 6 bases and J by 3 bases. CDR3 length: 13 amino acids.

With regard to this clone: A far larger clone is a single base away, which makes a read error likely. The chain recombines TRBV18 with TRBJ2-6; D is unclear. The V gene's germline CDR1 is KGHSH and CDR2 LQKENI. The length of the CDR3 is 18 residues. CDR3 sequence: CAGSPPYVTLSGANVLTF. As DNA, the CDR3 is TGTGCCGGCTCACCACCCTACGTGACGCTCTCTGGGGCCAACGTCCTGACTTTC.

This clone has a handful of counts. The V call is TRBV30, the J call TRBJ2-2; TRBD2 matches at 11 bases. V was clipped by 7 bases and J by 3 bases; unmatched bases: 16. The CDR3 consists of 18 residues. Per germline, CDR1 GTSNPN and CDR2 SVGIG (reference sequence). The DNA for the CDR3 is TGTGCCTCACAAGGGAGGGCCGGGACTAGCGGATACACCGGGGAGCTGTTTTTT. Translated, it gives CASQGRAGTSGYTGELFF. Complete variable domain (other parts from reference TRBV30 and TRBJ2-2): SQTIHQWPATLVQPVGSPLSLECTVEGTSNPNLYWYRQAAGRGLQLLFYSVGIGQISSEVPQNLSASRPQDRQFILSSKKLLLSDSGFYLCASQGRAGTSGYTGELFFGEGSRLTVL.

V usage is TRBV29-1 and J usage is TRBJ1-1; 7 bases align to TRBD1. The CDR3 covers 14 residues. Looked up from germline, CDR1 is SQVTM and CDR2 is ANQGSEA. Losses at the gene ends were 6 bases for V and 2 bases for J; bases not matched to a gene: 9. Here the CDR3 reads CSVDRQGGNTEAFF. As DNA, the CDR3 is TGCAGCGTAGATCGCCAGGGGGGTAACACTGAAGCTTTCTTT.

This clone was observed a single time. The V call is TRBV28, the J call TRBJ2-7, with TRBD2 matching 13 bases. The V segment lost 3 bases and the J segment 3 bases; nucleotides outside the gene matches: 5. Germline CDR1 MDHEN, CDR2 SYDVKM. CDR3 size: 16 residues. CDR3 DNA: TGTGCCAGCAGTTTCCTCGGACTAGCGGGGGACTACGAGCAGTACTTC. Protein sequence: CASSFLGLAGDYEQYF.

V is TRBV2 and J is TRBJ1-4; a weak D match, TRBD1 (5 bases). The germline gives CDR1 SNHLY, CDR2 FYNNEI. V gave up 4 bases and J gave up 3 bases, with 6 bases separating them. The CDR3 totals 13 residues. In nucleotides, the CDR3 is TGTGCCAGCAGTGGACAGTCTAATGAAAAACTGTTTTTT. As protein: CASSGQSNEKLFF.

This clone appeared a few times. Different DNA sequences within this sample yield the same CDR3. This rearrangement joins TRBV2 to TRBJ1-5, with unresolved D. Between the trimmed V and J ends, which lost 2 bases and 7 bases, there was a span of 6 bases. The germline gives CDR1 SNHLY, CDR2 FYNNEI. CDR3 length equals 12 residues. The CDR3 sequence: CASSETGQPQHF. For the CDR3, the DNA is TGTGCCAGCAGTGAAACGGGCCAGCCCCAGCATTTT.